This TCR beta chain is from a study of blood T cells in healthy people across ages. The CDR3 has 13 residues. Germline V gives CDR1 MDHEN, CDR2 SYDVKM. V lost 3 bases to trimming and J lost 2 bases, with 6 bases between them. The authors extracted at least 6 micrograms of total RNA per sample. Combining a sample-barcoded 5' primer with a J-beta primer mix, a second PCR ran for roughly 6 to 12 cycles. Via MiXCR, TCRdb re-called the 5' RACE reads, giving one row per CDR3 protein. Of about 780,000 distinct CDR3 sequences detected, around 25% appear once; the ten largest clones hold 2.5% to 3.5%. These data also formed part of another study, on T cells of mothers and their children.

The sequenced sample was blood. This receptor was taken from a boy aged 10-17 years in good health. The chain carries TRBV28 and TRBJ2-3; D is undetermined. The CDR3 nucleotides are TGTGCCAGCAGTTTCGTCCTCACAGATACGCAGTATTTT. This codes for CASSFVLTDTQYF.